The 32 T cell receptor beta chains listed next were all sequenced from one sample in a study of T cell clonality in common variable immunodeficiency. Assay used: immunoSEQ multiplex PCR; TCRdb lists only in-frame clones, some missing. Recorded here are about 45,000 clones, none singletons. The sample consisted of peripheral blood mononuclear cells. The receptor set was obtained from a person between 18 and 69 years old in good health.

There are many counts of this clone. The CDR3 spells CASRSPLAGGSNEQFF. The part of the CDR3 DNA that was read is TGTGCCAGCAGGTCCCCACTAGCGGGGGGGAGCAATGAG. V usage is TRBV12-3 or TRBV12-4 and J usage is TRBJ2-1; 13 bases are a match to TRBD2. The read halts 3 residues ahead of the CDR3 end, with the missing end drawn from the germline J gene. CDR3 length: 16 residues. Trimming removed 6 bases from V and 6 bases from J; junction bases left unmatched: 8.

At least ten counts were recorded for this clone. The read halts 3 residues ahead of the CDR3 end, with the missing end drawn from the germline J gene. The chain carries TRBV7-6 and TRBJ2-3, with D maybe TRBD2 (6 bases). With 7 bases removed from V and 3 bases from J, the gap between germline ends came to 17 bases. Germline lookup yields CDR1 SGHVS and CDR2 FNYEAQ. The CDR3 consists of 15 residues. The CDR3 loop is CASTPGGAITDTQYF. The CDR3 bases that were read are TGTGCCAGCACGCCAGGAGGGGCAATTACAGATACG.

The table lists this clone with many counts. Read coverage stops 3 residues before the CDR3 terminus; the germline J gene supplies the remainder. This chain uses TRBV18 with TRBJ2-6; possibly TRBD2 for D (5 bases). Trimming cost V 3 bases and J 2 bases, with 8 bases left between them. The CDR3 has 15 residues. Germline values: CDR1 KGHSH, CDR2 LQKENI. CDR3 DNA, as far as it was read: TGTGCCAGCTCACCGACTATCCCTGGGGCCAACGTC. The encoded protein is CASSPTIPGANV. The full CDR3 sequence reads CASSPTIPGANVLTF.

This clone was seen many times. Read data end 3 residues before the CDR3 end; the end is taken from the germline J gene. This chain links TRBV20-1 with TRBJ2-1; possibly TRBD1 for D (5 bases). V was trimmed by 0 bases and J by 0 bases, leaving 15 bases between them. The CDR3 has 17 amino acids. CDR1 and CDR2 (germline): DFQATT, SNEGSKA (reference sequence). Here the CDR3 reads CSARDPGQAASYNEQFF. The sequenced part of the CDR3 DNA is TGCAGTGCTAGAGATCCAGGGCAGGCCGCCTCCTACAATGAG.

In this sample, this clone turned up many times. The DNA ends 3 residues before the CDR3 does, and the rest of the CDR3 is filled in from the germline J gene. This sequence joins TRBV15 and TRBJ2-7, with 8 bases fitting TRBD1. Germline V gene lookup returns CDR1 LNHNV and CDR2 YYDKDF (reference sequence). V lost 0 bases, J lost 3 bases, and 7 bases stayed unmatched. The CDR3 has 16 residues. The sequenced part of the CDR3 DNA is TGTGCCACCAGCAGAGATTACCGGACAGGGCTCTACGAG. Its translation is CATSRDYRTGLYE. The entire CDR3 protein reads CATSRDYRTGLYEQYF.

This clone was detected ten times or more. CDR3 DNA, as far as it was read: TGTGCCAGCAGCGTTCTAGCGTACCAAGAGACC. As protein: CASSVLAYQET. The entire CDR3 is CASSVLAYQETQYF. The chain recombines TRBV12-3 or TRBV12-4 with TRBJ2-5, with D tentatively TRBD2 (6 bases). With the read ending 3 residues before the CDR3 end, the germline J gene is used to fill in that end. There are 14 residues in the CDR3. V lost 6 bases and J 0 bases, leaving 11 bases between the germline ends.

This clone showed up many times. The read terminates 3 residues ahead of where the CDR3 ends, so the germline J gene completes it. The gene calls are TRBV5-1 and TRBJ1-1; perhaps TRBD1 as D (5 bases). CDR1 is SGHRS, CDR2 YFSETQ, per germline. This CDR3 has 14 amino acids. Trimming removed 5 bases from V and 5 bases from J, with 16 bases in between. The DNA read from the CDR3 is TGCGCCAGCAGTAGCAGGGATCAGAGGACTGAA. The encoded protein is CASSSRDQRTE. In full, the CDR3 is CASSSRDQRTEAFF. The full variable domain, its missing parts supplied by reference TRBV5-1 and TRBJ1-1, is KAGVTQTPRYLIKTRGQQVTLSCSPISGHRSVSWYQQTPGQGLQFLFEYFSETQRNKGNFPGRFSGRQFSNSRSEMNVSTLELGDSALYLCASSSRDQRTEAFFGQGTRLTVV.

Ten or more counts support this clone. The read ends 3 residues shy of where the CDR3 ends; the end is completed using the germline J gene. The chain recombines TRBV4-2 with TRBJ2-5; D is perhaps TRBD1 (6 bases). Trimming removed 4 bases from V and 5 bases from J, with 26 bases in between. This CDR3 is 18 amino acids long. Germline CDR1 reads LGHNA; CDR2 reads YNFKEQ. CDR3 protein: CASSLSLRTVKFPETQYF. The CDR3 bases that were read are TGTGCCAGCAGCCTATCCCTCCGGACAGTCAAGTTTCCGGAGACC.

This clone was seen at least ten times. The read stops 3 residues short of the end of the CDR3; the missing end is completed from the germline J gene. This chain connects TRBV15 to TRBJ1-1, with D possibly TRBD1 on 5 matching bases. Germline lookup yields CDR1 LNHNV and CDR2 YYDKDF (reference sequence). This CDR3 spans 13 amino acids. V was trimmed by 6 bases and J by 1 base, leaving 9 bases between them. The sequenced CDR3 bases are TGTGCCACCAGTCAGGGCAGGAACACTGAA. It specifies CATSQGRNTE. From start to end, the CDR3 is CATSQGRNTEAFF.

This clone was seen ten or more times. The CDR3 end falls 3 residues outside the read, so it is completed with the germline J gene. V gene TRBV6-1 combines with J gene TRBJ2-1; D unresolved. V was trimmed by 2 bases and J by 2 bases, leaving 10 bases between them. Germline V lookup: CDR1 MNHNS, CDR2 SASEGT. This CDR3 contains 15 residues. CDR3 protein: CASSEFSLTYNEQFF. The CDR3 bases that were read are TGTGCCAGCAGTGAATTTAGTCTCACCTACAATGAG.

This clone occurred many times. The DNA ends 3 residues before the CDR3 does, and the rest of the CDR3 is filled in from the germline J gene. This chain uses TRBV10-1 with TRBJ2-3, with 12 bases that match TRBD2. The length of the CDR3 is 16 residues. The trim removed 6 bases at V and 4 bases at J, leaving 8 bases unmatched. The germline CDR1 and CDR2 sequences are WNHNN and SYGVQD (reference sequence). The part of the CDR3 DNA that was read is TGCGCCAGCAGCGACAGACTAGCGGGAGATGCAGATACG. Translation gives CASSDRLAGDADT. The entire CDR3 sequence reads CASSDRLAGDADTQYF.

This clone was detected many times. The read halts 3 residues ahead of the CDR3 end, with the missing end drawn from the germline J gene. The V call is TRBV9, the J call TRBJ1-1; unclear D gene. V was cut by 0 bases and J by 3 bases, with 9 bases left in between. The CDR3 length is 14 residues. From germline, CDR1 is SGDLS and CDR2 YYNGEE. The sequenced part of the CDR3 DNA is TGTGCCAGCAGCGTAGAGTCCAGATACACTGAA. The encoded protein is CASSVESRYTE. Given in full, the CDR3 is CASSVESRYTEAFF.

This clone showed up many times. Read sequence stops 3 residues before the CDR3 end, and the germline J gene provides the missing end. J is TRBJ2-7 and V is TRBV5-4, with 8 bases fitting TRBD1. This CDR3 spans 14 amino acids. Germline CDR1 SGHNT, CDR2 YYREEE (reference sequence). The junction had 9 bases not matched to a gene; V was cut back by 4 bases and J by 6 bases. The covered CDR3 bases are TGTGCCAGCAGCCCGGGACAGGTGGGGGCCGAG. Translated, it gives CASSPGQVGAE. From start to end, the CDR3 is CASSPGQVGAEQYF.

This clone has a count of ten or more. The CDR3 protein is CASSLVQGGYTF. The covered CDR3 bases are TGTGCCAGCAGCTTGGTGCAGGGTGGC. This rearrangement joins TRBV5-6 to TRBJ1-2; a possible D gene is TRBD1 (5 bases). The read ends 3 residues before the CDR3 terminus; that terminus is restored from the germline J gene. Trimming pared 0 bases from V and 7 bases from J, leaving 7 bases between. The germline gives CDR1 SGHDT, CDR2 YYEEEE. CDR3 length: 12 amino acids.

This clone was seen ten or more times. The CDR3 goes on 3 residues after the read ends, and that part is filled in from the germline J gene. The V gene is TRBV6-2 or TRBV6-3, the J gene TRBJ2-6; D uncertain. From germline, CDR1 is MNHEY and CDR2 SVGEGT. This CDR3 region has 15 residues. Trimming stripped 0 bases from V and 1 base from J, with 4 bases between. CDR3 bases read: TGTGCCAGCAGTTACTCTCAGTCTGGGGCCAACGTC. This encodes CASSYSQSGANV. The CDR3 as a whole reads CASSYSQSGANVLTF.

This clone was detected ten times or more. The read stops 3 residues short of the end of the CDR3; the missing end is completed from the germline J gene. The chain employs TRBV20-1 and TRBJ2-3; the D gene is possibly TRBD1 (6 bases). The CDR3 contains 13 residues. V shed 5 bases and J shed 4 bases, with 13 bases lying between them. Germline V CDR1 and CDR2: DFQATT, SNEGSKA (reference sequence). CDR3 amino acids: CSASRPGADTQYF. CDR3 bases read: TGCAGTGCTTCGAGACCAGGGGCAGATACG.

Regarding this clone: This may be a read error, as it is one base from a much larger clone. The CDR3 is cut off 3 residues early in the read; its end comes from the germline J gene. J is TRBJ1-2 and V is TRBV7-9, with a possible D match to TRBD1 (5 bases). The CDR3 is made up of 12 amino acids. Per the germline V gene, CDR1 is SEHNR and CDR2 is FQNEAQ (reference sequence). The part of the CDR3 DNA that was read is TGTTCCAGCAGCTGGGGGGGGGATGGC. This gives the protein CSSSWGGDG. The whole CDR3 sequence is CSSSWGGDGYTF.

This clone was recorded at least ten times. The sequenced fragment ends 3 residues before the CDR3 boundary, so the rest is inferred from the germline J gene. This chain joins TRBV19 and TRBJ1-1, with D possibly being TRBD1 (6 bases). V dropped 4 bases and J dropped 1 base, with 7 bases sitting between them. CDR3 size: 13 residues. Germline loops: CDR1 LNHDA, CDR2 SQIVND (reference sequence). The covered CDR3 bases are TGTGCCAGTAGTAGCAGGGGGAACACTGAA. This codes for CASSSRGNTE. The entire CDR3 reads CASSSRGNTEAFF.

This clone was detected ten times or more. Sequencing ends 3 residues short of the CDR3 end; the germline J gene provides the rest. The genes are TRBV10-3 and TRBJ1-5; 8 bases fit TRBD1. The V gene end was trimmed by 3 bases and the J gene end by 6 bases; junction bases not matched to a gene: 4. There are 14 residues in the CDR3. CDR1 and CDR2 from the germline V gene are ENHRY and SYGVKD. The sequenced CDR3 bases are TGTGCCATCAGTGAAAACAGGGGGACTCAGCCC. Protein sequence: CAISENRGTQP. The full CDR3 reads CAISENRGTQPQHF.

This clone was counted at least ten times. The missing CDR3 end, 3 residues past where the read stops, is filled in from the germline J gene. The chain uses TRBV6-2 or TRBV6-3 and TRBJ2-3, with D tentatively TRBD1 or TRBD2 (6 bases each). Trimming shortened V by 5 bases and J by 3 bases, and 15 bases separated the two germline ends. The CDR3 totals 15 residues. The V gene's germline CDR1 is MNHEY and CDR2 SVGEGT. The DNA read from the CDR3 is TGTGCCAGCAGTCCACATCGGAGGGGGACAGATACG. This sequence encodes CASSPHRRGTDT. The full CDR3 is CASSPHRRGTDTQYF.

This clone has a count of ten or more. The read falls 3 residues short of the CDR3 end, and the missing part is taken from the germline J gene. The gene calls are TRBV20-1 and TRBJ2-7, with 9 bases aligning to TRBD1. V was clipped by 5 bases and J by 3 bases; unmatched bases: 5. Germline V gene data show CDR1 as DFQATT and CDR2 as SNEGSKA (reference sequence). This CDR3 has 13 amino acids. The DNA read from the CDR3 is TGCAGTGCTTGGACAGGGGAGGACTACGAG. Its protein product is CSAWTGEDYE. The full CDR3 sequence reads CSAWTGEDYEQYF.

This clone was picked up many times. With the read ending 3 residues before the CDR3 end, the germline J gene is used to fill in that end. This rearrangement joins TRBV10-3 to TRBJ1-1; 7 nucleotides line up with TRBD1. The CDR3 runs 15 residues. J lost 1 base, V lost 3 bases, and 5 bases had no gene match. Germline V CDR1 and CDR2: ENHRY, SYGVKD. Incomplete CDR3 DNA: TGTGCCATCAGTGACCCCGGGACAGAGAACACTGAA. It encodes CAISDPGTENTE. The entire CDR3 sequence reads CAISDPGTENTEAFF.

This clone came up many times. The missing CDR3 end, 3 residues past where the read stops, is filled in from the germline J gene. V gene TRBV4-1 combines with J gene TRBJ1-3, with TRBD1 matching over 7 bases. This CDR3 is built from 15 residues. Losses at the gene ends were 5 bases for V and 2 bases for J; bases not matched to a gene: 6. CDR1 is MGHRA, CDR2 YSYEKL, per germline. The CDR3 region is CASSYGTVTGNTIYF. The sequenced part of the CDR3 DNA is TGCGCCAGCAGCTACGGGACAGTCACTGGAAACACC.

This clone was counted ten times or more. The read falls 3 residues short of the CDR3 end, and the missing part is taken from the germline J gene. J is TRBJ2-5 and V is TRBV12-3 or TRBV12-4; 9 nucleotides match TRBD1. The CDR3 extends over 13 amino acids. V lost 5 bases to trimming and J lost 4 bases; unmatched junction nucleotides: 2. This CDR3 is CASSVDRGETQYF. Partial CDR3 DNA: TGTGCCAGCAGTGTGGACAGGGGAGAGACC.

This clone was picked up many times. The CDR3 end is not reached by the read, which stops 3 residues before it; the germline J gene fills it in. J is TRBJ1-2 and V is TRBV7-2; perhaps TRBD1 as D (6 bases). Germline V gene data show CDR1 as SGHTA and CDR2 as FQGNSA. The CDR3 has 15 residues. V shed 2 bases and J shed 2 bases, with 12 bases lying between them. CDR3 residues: CASSLLSGGNYGYTF. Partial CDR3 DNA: TGTGCCAGCAGCTTACTTTCGGGGGGCAACTATGGC.

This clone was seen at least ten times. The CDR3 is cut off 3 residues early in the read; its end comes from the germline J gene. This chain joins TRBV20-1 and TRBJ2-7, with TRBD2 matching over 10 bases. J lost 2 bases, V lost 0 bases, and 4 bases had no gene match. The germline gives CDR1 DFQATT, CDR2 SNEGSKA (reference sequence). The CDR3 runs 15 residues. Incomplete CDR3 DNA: TGCAGTGCTAGAGATGCTAGCGGGAGAACCTACGAG. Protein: CSARDASGRTYE. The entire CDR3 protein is CSARDASGRTYEQYF.

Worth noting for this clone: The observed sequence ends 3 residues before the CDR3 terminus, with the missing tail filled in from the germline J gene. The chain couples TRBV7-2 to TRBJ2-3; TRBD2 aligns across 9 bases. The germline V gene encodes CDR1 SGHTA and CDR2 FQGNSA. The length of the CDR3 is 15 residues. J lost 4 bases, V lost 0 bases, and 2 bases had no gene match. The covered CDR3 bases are TGTGCCAGCAGCTTAGCCAGCGGGGGGCCAGATACG. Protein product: CASSLASGGPDT. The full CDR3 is CASSLASGGPDTQYF.

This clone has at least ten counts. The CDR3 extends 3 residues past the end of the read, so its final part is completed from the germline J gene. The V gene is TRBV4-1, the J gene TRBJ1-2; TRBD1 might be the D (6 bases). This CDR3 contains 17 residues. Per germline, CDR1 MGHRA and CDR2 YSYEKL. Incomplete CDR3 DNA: TGCGCCAGCAGCCAAGGTACACAGGGAACTGGTGGTTACGGC. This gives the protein CASSQGTQGTGGYG. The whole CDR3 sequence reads CASSQGTQGTGGYGYTF.

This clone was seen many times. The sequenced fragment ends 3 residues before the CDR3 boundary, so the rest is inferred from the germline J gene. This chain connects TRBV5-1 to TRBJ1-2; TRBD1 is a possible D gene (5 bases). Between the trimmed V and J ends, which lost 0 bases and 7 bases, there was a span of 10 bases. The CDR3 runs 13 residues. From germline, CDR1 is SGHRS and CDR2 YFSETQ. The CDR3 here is CASSLVLDTGYTF. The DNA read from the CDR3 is TGCGCCAGCAGCTTGGTTTTGGACACTGGC.

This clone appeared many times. CDR3 DNA (partial): TGTGCCAGCAGCCTATCACTAGCAGCGGTGGACAATGAG. Encoded protein: CASSLSLAAVDNE. The CDR3 as a whole reads CASSLSLAAVDNEQFF. The rearrangement uses TRBV7-6 and TRBJ2-1; possibly TRBD2 for D (6 bases). Coverage ceases 3 residues before the CDR3 finishes, and the germline J gene fills in the end. Germline CDR1 SGHVS, CDR2 FNYEAQ. The CDR3 consists of 16 residues. V lost 5 bases and J 5 bases, leaving 19 bases between the germline ends.

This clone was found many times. CDR3 sequence reads: CASRQGTDTQYF. The CDR3 DNA, read in part, is TGCGCCAGCAGGCAGGGTACAGATACG. The chain employs TRBV5-1 and TRBJ2-3; D is perhaps TRBD1 (5 bases). The read gets to within 3 residues of the CDR3 end, and the germline J gene fills in the rest. The CDR3 has 12 residues. Germline V gene lookup returns CDR1 SGHRS and CDR2 YFSETQ. V was cut by 5 bases and J by 3 bases, with 7 bases left in between.

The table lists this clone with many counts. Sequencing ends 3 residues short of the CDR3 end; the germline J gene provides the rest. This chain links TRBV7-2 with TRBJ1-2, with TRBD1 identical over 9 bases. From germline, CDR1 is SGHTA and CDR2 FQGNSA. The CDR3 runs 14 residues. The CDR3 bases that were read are TGTGCCAGCAGCCCGTCCCGGGACAGGGTCGGC. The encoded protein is CASSPSRDRVG. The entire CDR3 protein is CASSPSRDRVGYTF. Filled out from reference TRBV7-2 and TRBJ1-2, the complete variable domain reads GAGVSQSPSNKVTEKGKDVELRCDPISGHTALYWYRQSLGQGLEFLIYFQGNSAPDKSGLPSDRFSAERTGGSVSTLTIQRTQQEDSAVYLCASSPSRDRVGYTFGSGTRLTVV.